This record concerns one T cell receptor beta chain sequence. Antigen specificity is unknown. The study made its TRB cDNA libraries by 5' RACE, adding UMI labels. For each CDR3 protein, TCRdb gives one entry from its re-call of the 5' RACE reads, without DNA. The sample data list some 130,000 distinct CDR3 sequences. The naive CD8+ gate required CD45RO-CCR7+CD27+CD95- phenotype. The data were taken from a study of CXCR3-negative and CXCR3-positive naive CD8 T cells. Study-level results: CXCR3-negative naive cells had less hydrophobic TRB CDR3s than did CXCR3-positive naive cells.

This receptor was identified in a human donor in good health. Some clones in this sample may be carry-over from other donors' samples. Sequenced sample: naive CXCR3+ CD8+ T cells from blood. Subset of the sample: CD45RO-CCR7+CD27+CD95- naive CD8+ T cells expressing CXCR3 (TNR3+).

CDR3 loop: CASSSIQGGQPQHF. This chain links TRBV6-2 or TRBV6-3 with TRBJ1-5; TCRdb gives TRBD1 as the D gene, but with no DNA this cannot be confirmed. Germline V gene sequence: CDR1 MNHEY, CDR2 SVGEGT. The CDR3 has 14 amino acids.